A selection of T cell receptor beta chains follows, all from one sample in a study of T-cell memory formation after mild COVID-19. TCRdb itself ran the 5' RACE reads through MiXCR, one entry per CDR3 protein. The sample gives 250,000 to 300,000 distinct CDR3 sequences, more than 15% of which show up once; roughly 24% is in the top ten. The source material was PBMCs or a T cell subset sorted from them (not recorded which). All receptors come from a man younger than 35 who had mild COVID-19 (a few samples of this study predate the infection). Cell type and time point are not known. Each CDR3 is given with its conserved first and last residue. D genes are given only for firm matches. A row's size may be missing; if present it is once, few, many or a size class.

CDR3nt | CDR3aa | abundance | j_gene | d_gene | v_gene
TGTGCCAGCGGGGGACTAGCCCAAGAGACCCAGTACTTC | CASGGLAQETQYF | . | TRBJ2-5 | TRBD2 | TRBV3-1
TGTGCCATCAGTGAGTACTTGGGCTCTGGAAACACCATATATTTT | CAISEYLGSGNTIYF | few | TRBJ1-3 | . | TRBV10-3
TGTGCCAGCAGCCCGGGGCCCCCATCGGCCCAGCATTTT | CASSPGPPSAQHF | . | TRBJ1-5 | . | TRBV7-2
TGTGCCAGCAGTTACGACCCCCCGGGGACTGAAGCTTTCTTT | CASSYDPPGTEAFF | . | TRBJ1-1 | . | TRBV6-5
TGTATCTGTAGTTACTCAGGGACTAACTCCTACAATGAGCAGTTCTTC | CICSYSGTNSYNEQFF | . | TRBJ2-1 | TRBD2 | TRBV6-5
TGTGCCAGCGGATACAGGGAAGAGACCCAGTACTTC | CASGYREETQYF | . | TRBJ2-5 | . | TRBV3-1
TGCGCCAGCAGTGAAGAGGGGGCGGGAGGAGATACGCAGTATTTT | CASSEEGAGGDTQYF | few | TRBJ2-3 | . | TRBV10-2
TGTGCCAGCAGCCCCCTGGGGACCCAGTACTTC | CASSPLGTQYF | . | TRBJ2-5 | . | TRBV7-9
TGTGCCAGCAGCCCGGACGTCCCGGGTAGCGGACCTACGTCCTTATTC | CASSPDVPGSGPTSLF | few | TRBJ2-1 | . | TRBV5-6
TGTGCCAGCAGTCTGGGACAGACCTTCTACGAGCAGTACTTC | CASSLGQTFYEQYF | few | TRBJ2-7 | TRBD1 | TRBV6-2/TRBV6-3
TGCAGTGCTGGAGACACACAGAGCTCCTACAATGAGCAGTTCTTC | CSAGDTQSSYNEQFF | . | TRBJ2-1 | . | TRBV20-1
TGCGCCAGCAGCCACGAGGCCGGGTTCGGTGAAAAACTGTTTTTT | CASSHEAGFGEKLFF | . | TRBJ1-4 | . | TRBV5-1
TGTGCCAGCAGCCAAGTACTGGTAGTGGAATATGGCGAGCAGTACTTC | CASSQVLVVEYGEQYF | . | TRBJ2-7 | . | TRBV3-1
TGTGCCAGCAAGGAGGGGAATGAGCAGTTCTTC | CASKEGNEQFF | . | TRBJ2-1 | . | TRBV12-3/TRBV12-4
TGCAGTGCTAGGGGGGTATCGGGGTCGATAGACCTTACGCAGTATTTT | CSARGVSGSIDLTQYF | few | TRBJ2-3 | . | TRBV20-1
TGTGCCAGCAGCTTTTTGAGCACAGATACGCAGTATTTT | CASSFLSTDTQYF | many | TRBJ2-3 | . | TRBV5-5
TGTGCCAGCAGCGGTTACGGGAAGGAAGAGACCCAGTACTTC | CASSGYGKEETQYF | . | TRBJ2-5 | . | TRBV11-2
TGTGCCAGCCGAGGCTTGTACCAAGAGACCCAGTACTTC | CASRGLYQETQYF | . | TRBJ2-5 | . | TRBV6-5
TGCGCCAGCAGCTTCAAGGGGGACACCGGGGAGCTGTTTTTT | CASSFKGDTGELFF | many | TRBJ2-2 | . | TRBV5-1
TGCAGCGTTCCTAGCGGGGCATACTCCTACAATGAGCAGTTCTTC | CSVPSGAYSYNEQFF | few | TRBJ2-1 | TRBD2 | TRBV29-1
TGTGCCAGCTCACCTCAGGAGGGACAAGGGACACCCCTCCACTTT | CASSPQEGQGTPLHF | . | TRBJ1-6 | . | TRBV18
TGCGCCAGTCGGGACCTAGCTCAAACCGGGGAGCTGTTTTTT | CASRDLAQTGELFF | . | TRBJ2-2 | . | TRBV5-1
TGTGCCAGCAGCAACGCAGATACGCAGTATTTT | CASSNADTQYF | . | TRBJ2-3 | . | TRBV7-3